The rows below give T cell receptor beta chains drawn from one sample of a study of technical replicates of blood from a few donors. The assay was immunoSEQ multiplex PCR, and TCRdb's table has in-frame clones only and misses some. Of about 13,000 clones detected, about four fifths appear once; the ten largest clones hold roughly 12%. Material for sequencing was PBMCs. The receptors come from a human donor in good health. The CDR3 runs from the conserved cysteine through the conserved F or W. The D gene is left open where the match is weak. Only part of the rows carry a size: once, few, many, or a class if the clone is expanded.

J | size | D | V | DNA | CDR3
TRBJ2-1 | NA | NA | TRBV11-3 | TGTGCCAGCAGCCCCCAGGGGCTCTCCCACAATGAGCAGTTCTTC | CASSPQGLSHNEQFF
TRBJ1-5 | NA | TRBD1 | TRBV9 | TGTGCCAGCAGCGTAAGTGGGACAGGGGATCAGCCCCAGCATTTT | CASSVSGTGDQPQHF
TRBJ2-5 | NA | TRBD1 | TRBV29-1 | TGCAGCGTTGGAAAGGGACAGGCCGGGAAAGAGACCCAGTACTTC | CSVGKGQAGKETQYF
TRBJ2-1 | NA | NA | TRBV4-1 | TGCGCCAGCAGCCAAGATACCGGGAATGAGCAGTTCTTC | CASSQDTGNEQFF
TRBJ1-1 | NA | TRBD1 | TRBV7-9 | TGTGCCAGCACAAGATCAGGGGGCCTTGGTGTCACTGAAGCTTTCTTT | CASTRSGGLGVTEAFF
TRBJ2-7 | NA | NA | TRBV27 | TGTGCCAGCCGCTCTTGGGACATCAACTACGAGCAGTACTTC | CASRSWDINYEQYF
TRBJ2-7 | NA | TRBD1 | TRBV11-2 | TGTGCCAGCAGCTTTGGGACAGGGGGCCGCGAGCAGTACTTC | CASSFGTGGREQYF
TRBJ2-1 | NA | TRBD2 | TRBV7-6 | TGTGCCAGCAGCGAAGCGGGAGGCGACCGCCACAATGAGCAGTTCTTC | CASSEAGGDRHNEQFF
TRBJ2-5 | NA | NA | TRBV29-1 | TGCAGCGTGATCAATCCCTCAAGCGAGACCCAGTACTTC | CSVINPSSETQYF
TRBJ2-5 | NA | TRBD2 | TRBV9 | TGTGCCAGCAACCGACTAGCGGGACAAGAGACCCAGTACTTC | CASNRLAGQETQYF
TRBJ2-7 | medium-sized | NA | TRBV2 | TGTGCCAGCAGTGAAATAGCGGAATACTACGAGCAGTACTTC | CASSEIAEYYEQYF
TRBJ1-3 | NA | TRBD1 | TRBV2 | TGTGCCAGCAAAGCGACAGGGTTGGATGGAAACACCATATATTTT | CASKATGLDGNTIYF
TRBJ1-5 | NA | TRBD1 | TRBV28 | TGTGCCAGCAGAGGGACAGGAGGGCAGCCCCAGCATTTT | CASRGTGGQPQHF
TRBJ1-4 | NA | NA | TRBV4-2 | TGTGCCAGCAGCCAAAGGGGTGAAAAACTGTTTTTT | CASSQRGEKLFF
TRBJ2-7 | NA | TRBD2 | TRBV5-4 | TGTGCCAGCAGCCCCTTGACGGGAGGGCCGGGTGAGCAGTACTTC | CASSPLTGGPGEQYF
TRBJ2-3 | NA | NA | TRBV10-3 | TGTGCCACGAAAGAGGAGTCAGATACGCAGTATTTT | CATKEESDTQYF
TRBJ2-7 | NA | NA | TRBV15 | TGTGCCACCAGCAGAGGTACCTACGAGCAGTACTTC | CATSRGTYEQYF
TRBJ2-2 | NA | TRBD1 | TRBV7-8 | TGTGCCAGCAGCACGGGACAGGCCACCCGGGAGCTGTTTTTT | CASSTGQATRELFF
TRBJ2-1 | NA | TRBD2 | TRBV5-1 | TGCGCCACCAGAGACGGGACTAGCGGTTACAATGAGCAGTTCTTC | CATRDGTSGYNEQFF
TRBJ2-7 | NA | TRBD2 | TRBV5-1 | TGCGCCAGCTTTCCGGGAGGGACTAGCGGCTCCTACGAGCAGTACTTC | CASFPGGTSGSYEQYF
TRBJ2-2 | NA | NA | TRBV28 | TGTGCCAGCAGTTTGGGCGGGGCTAACACCGGGGAGCTGTTTTTT | CASSLGGANTGELFF
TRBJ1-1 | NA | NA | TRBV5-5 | TGTGCCAGCTACGTATATGGCGTGGGGCGGATGAACACTGAAGCTTTCTTT | CASYVYGVGRMNTEAFF
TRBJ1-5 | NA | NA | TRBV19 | TGTGCCACCTCGATAGCAGCCAATCAGCCCCAGCATTTT | CATSIAANQPQHF
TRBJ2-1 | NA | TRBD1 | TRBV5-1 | TGCGCCAGCAGCTTGGTCGGTTGGACAGGGGGCTTTAATGAGCAGTTCTTC | CASSLVGWTGGFNEQFF
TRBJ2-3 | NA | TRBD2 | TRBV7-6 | TGTGCCAGCAGCTTAGTAACCCCAGCGGGAGCTGAGACAGATACGCAGTATTTT | CASSLVTPAGAETDTQYF
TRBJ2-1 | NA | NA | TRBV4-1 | TGCGCCAGCAGCCAAGAGGAACAGGGAAGGAGGTTCTTC | CASSQEEQGRRFF
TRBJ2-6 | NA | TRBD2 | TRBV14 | TGTGCCAGCAGCCAAGAGAGCGGGATCTCTGGGGCCAACGTCCTGACTTTC | CASSQESGISGANVLTF
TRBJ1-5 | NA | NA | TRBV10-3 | TGTGCCATCAGTTTACGGACGGGAGGGAAGAATCAGCCCCAGCATTTT | CAISLRTGGKNQPQHF
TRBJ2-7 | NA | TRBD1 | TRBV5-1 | TGCGCCAGCAGCCTGGGACAGGAATCCTCCGAGCAGTACTTC | CASSLGQESSEQYF
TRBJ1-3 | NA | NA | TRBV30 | TGTGCCTGGAGGAAGGTTCTCGGGGGTAACACCATATATTTT | CAWRKVLGGNTIYF
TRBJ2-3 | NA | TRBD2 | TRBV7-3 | TGTGCCAGCAGCTTATCGCTAGCGGGAGTGGGGGATACGCAGTATTTT | CASSLSLAGVGDTQYF